This T cell receptor beta chain was recorded in a study of T cell responses to AZD1222 COVID-19 vaccine. The germline gives CDR1 MDHEN, CDR2 SYDVKM. V shed 5 bases and J 0 bases; nucleotides not matched to a gene: 4. The CDR3 is 15 amino acids. The sample holds many counts of this clone. TCRdb's table, derived via immunoSEQ multiplex PCR, lists solely in-frame clones and lacks some. The table has 150,000 to 200,000 clones, about nine tenths seen once. Specimen: peripheral blood, collected 28 days after the second dose of the MenACWY control vaccine. The sequence was collected from an adult who received the MenACWY meningococcal vaccine as a control. The chain joins TRBV28 to TRBJ1-3, with 7 bases matching TRBD1. CDR3 coding DNA: TGTGCCAGCAGTGTAAACAGGGGCTCTGGAAACACCATATATTTT. Translating gives CASSVNRGSGNTIYF.